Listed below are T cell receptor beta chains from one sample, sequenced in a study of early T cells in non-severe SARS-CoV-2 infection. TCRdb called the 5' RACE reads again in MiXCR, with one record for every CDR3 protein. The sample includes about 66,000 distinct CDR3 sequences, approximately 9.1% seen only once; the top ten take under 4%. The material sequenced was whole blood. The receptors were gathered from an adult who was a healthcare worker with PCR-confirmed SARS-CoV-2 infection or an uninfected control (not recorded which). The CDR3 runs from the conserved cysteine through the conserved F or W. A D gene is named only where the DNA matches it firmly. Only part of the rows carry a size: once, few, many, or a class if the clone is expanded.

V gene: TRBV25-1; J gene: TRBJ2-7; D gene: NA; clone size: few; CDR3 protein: CASSDYYRGHSYEQYF; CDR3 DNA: TGTGCCAGCAGTGATTATTACCGGGGCCACTCCTACGAGCAGTACTTC
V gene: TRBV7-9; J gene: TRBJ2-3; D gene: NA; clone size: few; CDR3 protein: CASSPQARDTQYF; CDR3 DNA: TGTGCCAGCAGCCCCCAGGCCAGGGATACGCAGTATTTT
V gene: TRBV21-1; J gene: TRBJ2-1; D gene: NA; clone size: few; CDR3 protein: CASHTRSGNEQFF; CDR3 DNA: TGTGCCAGCCACACCCGGTCGGGGAATGAGCAGTTCTTC
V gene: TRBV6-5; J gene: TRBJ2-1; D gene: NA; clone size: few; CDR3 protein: CASSYTGGEQFF; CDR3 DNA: TGTGCCAGCAGTTACACCGGAGGTGAGCAGTTCTTC
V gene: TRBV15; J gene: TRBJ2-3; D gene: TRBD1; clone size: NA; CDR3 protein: CATSRDRQGADTQYF; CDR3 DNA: TGTGCCACCAGCAGAGATCGGCAGGGGGCAGATACGCAGTATTTT
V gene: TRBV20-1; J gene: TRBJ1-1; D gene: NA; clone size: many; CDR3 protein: CSAGRAGETEAFF; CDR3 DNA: TGCAGTGCTGGCCGGGCCGGGGAAACTGAAGCTTTCTTT
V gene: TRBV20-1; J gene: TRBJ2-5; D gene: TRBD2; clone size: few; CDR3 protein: CSARPASGSGETQYF; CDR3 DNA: TGCAGTGCTCGGCCTGCTAGCGGGAGTGGGGAGACCCAGTACTTC
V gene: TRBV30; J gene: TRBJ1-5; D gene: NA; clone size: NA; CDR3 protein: CAWSSRAGIQPQHF; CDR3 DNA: TGTGCCTGGAGTTCCCGTGCAGGGATTCAGCCCCAGCATTTT
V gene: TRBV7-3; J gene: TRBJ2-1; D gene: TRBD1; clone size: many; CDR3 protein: CASSFRQGARNEQFF; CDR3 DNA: TGTGCCAGCAGCTTCCGACAGGGGGCGCGGAATGAGCAGTTCTTC
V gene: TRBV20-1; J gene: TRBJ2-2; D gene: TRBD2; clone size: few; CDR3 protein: CSAGRVTSGSYTGELFF; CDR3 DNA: TGCAGTGCTGGTAGAGTTACTAGCGGGAGTTACACCGGGGAGCTGTTTTTT
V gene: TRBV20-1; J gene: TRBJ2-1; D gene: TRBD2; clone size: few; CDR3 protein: CSAMTSGTGYNEQFF; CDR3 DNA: TGCAGTGCCATGACTAGCGGGACGGGCTACAATGAGCAGTTCTTC
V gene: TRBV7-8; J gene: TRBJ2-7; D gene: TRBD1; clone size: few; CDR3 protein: CASSKNRGLWYEQYF; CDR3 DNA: TGTGCCAGCAGCAAAAACAGGGGGCTCTGGTACGAGCAGTACTTC
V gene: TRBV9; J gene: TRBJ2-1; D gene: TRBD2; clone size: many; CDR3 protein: CASSVVVAGTKFF; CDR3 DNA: TGTGCCAGCAGCGTAGTTGTAGCGGGAACGAAGTTCTTC
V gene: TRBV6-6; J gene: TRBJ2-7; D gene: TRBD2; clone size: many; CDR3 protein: CASSRTSGLYVGYEQYF; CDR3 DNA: TGTGCCAGCAGTCGGACTAGCGGCCTGTACGTCGGCTACGAGCAGTACTTC
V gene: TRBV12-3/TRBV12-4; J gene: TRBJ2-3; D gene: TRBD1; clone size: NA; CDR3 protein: CASTLRTGGIGTDTQYF; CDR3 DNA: TGTGCCAGCACTTTACGGACAGGGGGCATCGGTACAGATACGCAGTATTTT
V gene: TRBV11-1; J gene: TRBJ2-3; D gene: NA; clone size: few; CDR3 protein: CASSRTATSTDTQYF; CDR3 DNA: TGTGCCAGCAGCCGGACCGCCACTAGCACAGATACGCAGTATTTT
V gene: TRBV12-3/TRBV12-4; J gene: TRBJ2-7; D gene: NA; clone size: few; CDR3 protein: CASRRDLAPYEQYF; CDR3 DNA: TGTGCCAGCAGGCGGGACCTCGCTCCCTACGAGCAGTACTTC
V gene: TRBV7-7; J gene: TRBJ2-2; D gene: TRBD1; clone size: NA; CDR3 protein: CASSRNLDRATGELFF; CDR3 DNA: TGTGCCAGCAGCAGAAACCTAGACAGGGCGACCGGGGAGCTGTTTTTT
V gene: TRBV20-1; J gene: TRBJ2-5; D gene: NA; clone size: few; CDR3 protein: CSAQEAQETQYF; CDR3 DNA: TGCAGTGCTCAAGAAGCCCAAGAGACCCAGTACTTC
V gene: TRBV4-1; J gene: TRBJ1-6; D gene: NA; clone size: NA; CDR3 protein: CASSQAPDSYNSPLHF; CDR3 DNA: TGCGCCAGCAGCCAAGCTCCCGACTCGTATAATTCACCCCTCCACTTT
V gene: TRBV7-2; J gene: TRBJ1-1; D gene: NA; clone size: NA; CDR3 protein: CASSPRQGQAEAFF; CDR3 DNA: TGTGCCAGCAGCCCGCGCCAGGGGCAGGCTGAAGCTTTCTTT
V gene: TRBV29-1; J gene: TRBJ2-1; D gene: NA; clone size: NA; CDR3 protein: CSANRDTYNEQFF; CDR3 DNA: TGCAGCGCGAACCGGGACACATACAATGAGCAGTTCTTC
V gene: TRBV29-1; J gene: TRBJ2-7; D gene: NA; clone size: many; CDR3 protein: CSVVRTLGGYEQYF; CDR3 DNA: TGCAGCGTTGTTCGGACCCTGGGGGGATACGAGCAGTACTTC
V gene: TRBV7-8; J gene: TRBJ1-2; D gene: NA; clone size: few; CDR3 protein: CASSLGSIRGNGYTF; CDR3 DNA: TGTGCCAGCAGCTTGGGGTCCATCAGGGGCAATGGCTACACCTTC
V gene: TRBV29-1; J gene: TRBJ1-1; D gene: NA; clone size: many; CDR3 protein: CSAREEGVTEAFF; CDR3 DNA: TGCAGCGCCCGGGAGGAGGGAGTCACTGAAGCTTTCTTT
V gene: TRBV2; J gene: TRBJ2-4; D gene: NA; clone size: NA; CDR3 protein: CASSVGVGNIQYF; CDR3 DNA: TGTGCCAGCAGTGTAGGGGTAGGAAACATTCAGTACTTC
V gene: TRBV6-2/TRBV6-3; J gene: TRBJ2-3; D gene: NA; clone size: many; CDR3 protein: CASSYSEPRWRDTQYF; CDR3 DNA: TGTGCCAGCAGTTACTCGGAACCTAGATGGCGAGATACGCAGTATTTT
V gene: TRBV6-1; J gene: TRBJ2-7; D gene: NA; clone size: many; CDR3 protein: CASSEAAGSNNYYEQYF; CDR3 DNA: TGTGCCAGCAGTGAAGCTGCAGGGAGTAACAATTACTACGAGCAGTACTTC
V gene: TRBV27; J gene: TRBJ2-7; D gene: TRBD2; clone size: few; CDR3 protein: CASSPRGRDEQYF; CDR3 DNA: TGTGCCAGCAGTCCGCGCGGGAGGGATGAGCAGTACTTC
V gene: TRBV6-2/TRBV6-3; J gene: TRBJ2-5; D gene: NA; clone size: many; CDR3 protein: CASKDSGGETQYF; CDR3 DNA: TGTGCCAGCAAAGACAGCGGAGGAGAGACCCAGTACTTC
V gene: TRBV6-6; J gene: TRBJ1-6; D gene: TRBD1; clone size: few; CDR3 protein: CASTGTEWSPHF; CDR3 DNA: TGTGCCAGCACCGGGACAGAGTGGTCCCCCCACTTT
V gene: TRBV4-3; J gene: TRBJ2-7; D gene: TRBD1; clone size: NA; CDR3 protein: CASSQYRGREQYF; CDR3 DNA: TGCGCCAGCAGCCAGTACAGGGGGCGCGAGCAGTACTTC
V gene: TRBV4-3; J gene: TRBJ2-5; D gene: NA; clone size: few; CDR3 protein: CASSRRTLEETQYF; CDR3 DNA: TGCGCCAGCAGCCGTCGGACTTTGGAAGAGACCCAGTACTTC
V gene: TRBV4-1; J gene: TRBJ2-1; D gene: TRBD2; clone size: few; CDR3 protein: CASSQALRELSEQFF; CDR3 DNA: TGCGCCAGCAGCCAAGCCTTGCGGGAGTTATCTGAGCAGTTCTTC
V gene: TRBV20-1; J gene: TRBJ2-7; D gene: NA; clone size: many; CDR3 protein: CSARHRAGSYEQYF; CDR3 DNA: TGCAGTGCTAGGCACCGGGCAGGATCCTACGAGCAGTACTTC
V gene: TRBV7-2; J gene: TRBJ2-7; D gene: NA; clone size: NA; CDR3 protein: CASSLTFSYEQYF; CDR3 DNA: TGTGCCAGCAGCTTGACATTTTCCTACGAGCAGTACTTC
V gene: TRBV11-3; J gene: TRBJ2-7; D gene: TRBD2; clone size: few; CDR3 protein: CASSKLAVGSEQYF; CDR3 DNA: TGTGCCAGCAGCAAACTAGCGGTTGGTTCCGAGCAGTACTTC